This entry is about one T cell receptor beta chain. The antigen is not known. The data are from a study of post-analysis software for immune sequencing data. Regarding the study as a whole: Controls showed lower frequencies than patients for 5 or 6 TRBV segments, and TRBV5-6, TRBV5-1 and TRBV20-1 were among these. Significantly decreased normalized Chao1 diversity was recorded for multiple sclerosis patients relative to controls.

Incorporated into the TCR beta cDNA libraries were unique molecular identifiers, which served to reduce PCR and sequencing biases. Roughly 0.5 million cDNA molecules were obtained from roughly 1.1 to 9.2 million T cells. In TCRdb, the PCR reads were re-called with MiXCR into one record per CDR3 protein. This sample yields roughly 400,000 distinct CDR3 sequences, of which approximately 39% are seen a single time; roughly 8.2% belongs to the top ten. The germline V gene encodes CDR1 SGHRS and CDR2 YFSETQ. The CDR3 has 15 amino acids. Between the trimmed V and J ends, which lost 0 bases and 2 bases, there was a span of 11 bases.

The clonotype originates from a girl aged 2 to 10 with multiple sclerosis. The specimen was blood. The J gene is TRBJ2-5, the V gene TRBV5-1; a weak D match, TRBD2 (5 bases). The CDR3 DNA is TGCGCCAGCAGCTTGGAGCGGACTTTACAAGAGACCCAGTACTTC. It yields the protein CASSLERTLQETQYF.